The rows below give T cell receptor beta chains drawn from one sample of a study of cytomegalovirus exposure and HLA in healthy donors. TCRdb keeps only in-frame clones here, not all; method: immunoSEQ multiplex PCR. The data contain approximately 120,000 clones, 81% of them seen just once; the ten biggest clones take up around 4%. Input material: PBMCs. These receptors were taken from a man aged 18 to 35 in good health and CMV-seropositive. The CDR3 runs from the conserved cysteine through the conserved F or W. The D gene is left open where the match is weak. The size entry is marked missing in some rows and otherwise reads once, few, many or a size class.

>.|TRBV5-1|.|TRBJ2-1
CASSLESNSYNEQFF
TGCGCCAGCAGCTTGGAATCCAACTCCTACAATGAGCAGTTCTTC
>.|TRBV6-6|.|TRBJ1-1
CASSYSGATEAFF
TGTGCCAGCAGTTACTCGGGGGCCACTGAAGCTTTCTTT
>.|TRBV7-2|.|TRBJ2-3
CASSPFSWAATDTQYF
TGTGCCAGCAGCCCCTTCTCGTGGGCAGCCACAGATACGCAGTATTTT
>.|TRBV5-1|.|TRBJ1-1
CASSLARVSTEAFF
TGCGCCAGCAGCTTGGCCAGGGTGAGCACTGAAGCTTTCTTT
>few|TRBV7-2|TRBD2|TRBJ2-5
CATMRLAAGETQYF
TGTGCCACCATGCGACTAGCTGCTGGGGAGACCCAGTACTTC
>.|TRBV4-3|TRBD2|TRBJ2-7
CASSLWTSESHEQYF
TGCGCCAGCAGCCTTTGGACTAGTGAGTCCCACGAGCAGTACTTC
>.|TRBV5-1|TRBD2|TRBJ2-5
CASNPQAGSKQTQYF
TGCGCCAGCAACCCCCAAGCGGGAAGTAAGCAGACCCAGTACTTC
>.|TRBV30|.|TRBJ2-6
CACLLAAGANVLTF
TGTGCCTGTCTTCTAGCAGCTGGGGCCAACGTCCTGACTTTC
>.|TRBV19|.|TRBJ2-5
CASSITGKETQYF
TGTGCCAGTAGTATTACAGGGAAGGAGACCCAGTACTTC
>.|TRBV4-3|.|TRBJ2-6
CASSQRTEGSSGANVLTF
TGCGCCAGTAGCCAGAGGACAGAAGGCAGCTCTGGGGCCAACGTCCTGACTTTC
>.|TRBV7-9|TRBD2|TRBJ2-1
CASSPSGAYNEQFF
TGTGCCAGCTCGCCTAGCGGGGCCTACAATGAGCAGTTCTTC
>.|TRBV30|.|TRBJ1-5
CAWSSSVRGLNQPQHF
TGTGCCTGGAGTTCCTCAGTGAGGGGACTAAATCAGCCCCAGCATTTT
>.|TRBV4-3|TRBD1|TRBJ2-2
CASSQEAGTDTGELFF
TGCGCCAGCAGCCAAGAAGCCGGGACAGACACCGGGGAGCTGTTTTTT
>.|TRBV7-2|TRBD1|TRBJ2-2
CASRSGGLGTGELFF
TGTGCCAGCAGGTCAGGGGGTCTGGGGACCGGGGAGCTGTTTTTT
>few|TRBV7-2|TRBD2|TRBJ2-5
CASSPDGSGRARGTQYF
TGTGCCAGCAGCCCCGACGGTAGCGGGAGGGCCCGGGGGACCCAGTACTTC
>.|TRBV7-8|.|TRBJ2-7
CASSLAPGSSYEQYF
TGTGCCAGCAGCTTAGCTCCGGGGAGCTCCTACGAGCAGTACTTC
>.|TRBV19|.|TRBJ1-3
CASSPPSGVIGNTIYF
TGTGCCAGTAGCCCCCCCTCAGGGGTAATCGGAAACACCATATATTTT
>once|TRBV6-5|.|TRBJ2-1
CAAAVSAGNEQFF
TGTGCCGCCGCCGTGAGCGCGGGGAATGAGCAGTTCTTC
>.|TRBV5-6|TRBD1|TRBJ1-2
CASTREGQGAYGYTF
TGTGCCAGCACCCGTGAGGGGCAGGGGGCCTATGGCTACACCTTC
>.|TRBV2|.|TRBJ2-5
CASSYMGWRTQETQYF
TGTGCCAGCTCCTATATGGGGTGGCGGACTCAAGAGACCCAGTACTTC
>.|TRBV14|.|TRBJ2-3
CASSQERFGGTQYF
TGTGCCAGCAGCCAAGAGCGTTTTGGAGGTACGCAGTATTTT
>.|TRBV21-1|.|TRBJ1-5
CASSKLGRLKHNQPQHF
TGTGCCAGCAGCAAATTAGGTAGACTCAAACACAATCAGCCCCAGCATTTT
>.|TRBV7-2|.|TRBJ2-7
CASSFTGPSYEQYF
TGTGCCAGCAGCTTCACAGGCCCCTCGTACGAGCAGTACTTC
>.|TRBV19|.|TRBJ1-2
CASSLTPGEIYGYTF
TGTGCCAGTAGTTTGACCCCGGGTGAAATCTATGGCTACACCTTC
>once|TRBV6-6|TRBD2|TRBJ2-2
CASSYSTGGSTGELFF
TGTGCCAGCAGTTACTCTACGGGGGGGTCAACCGGGGAGCTGTTTTTT
>.|TRBV30|TRBD1|TRBJ2-1
CAWTNNRDRGWSSNEQFF
TGTGCCTGGACCAATAACCGGGACAGGGGATGGTCGTCCAATGAGCAGTTCTTC
>few|TRBV25-1|.|TRBJ2-5
CASSVQKETQYF
TGTGCCAGCAGTGTTCAGAAAGAGACCCAGTACTTC
>.|TRBV7-2|.|TRBJ1-1
CASRAGRNTEAFF
TGTGCCAGCAGAGCGGGACGGAACACTGAAGCTTTCTTT
>once|TRBV4-3|TRBD1|TRBJ1-6
CASSPTQGNPSPLHF
TGCGCCAGCAGCCCTACACAGGGGAACCCCTCACCCCTCCACTTT
>.|TRBV9|.|TRBJ1-1
CASSRTGLNTEAFF
TGTGCCAGCAGCAGAACAGGGTTGAACACTGAAGCTTTCTTT
>.|TRBV5-1|TRBD1|TRBJ2-4
CASSLDATGESIQYF
TGCGCCAGCAGCTTGGATGCGACAGGGGAGAGCATTCAGTACTTC
>few|TRBV19|.|TRBJ1-1
CASSMGAGTTYTEAFF
TGTGCCAGTAGTATGGGGGCCGGGACGACATACACTGAAGCTTTCTTT
>.|TRBV7-9|TRBD1|TRBJ2-6
CASSPKGTGGLLGANVLTF
TGTGCCAGCAGCCCAAAAGGGACAGGGGGCCTACTTGGGGCCAACGTCCTGACTTTC
>few|TRBV29-1|TRBD1|TRBJ2-1
CSVMDRARYNEQFF
TGCAGCGTGATGGACAGGGCCCGATACAATGAGCAGTTCTTC
>.|TRBV29-1|TRBD2|TRBJ2-5
CSVAEGGPVETQYF
TGCAGCGTTGCGGAGGGAGGGCCGGTTGAGACCCAGTACTTC
>.|TRBV6-5|.|TRBJ1-6
CASTYRVSNSPLHF
TGTGCCAGCACCTACCGGGTCTCTAATTCACCCCTCCACTTT
>few|TRBV6-5|.|TRBJ1-6
CASSYGGGLESPLHF
TGTGCCAGCAGTTACGGCGGTGGCTTAGAATCACCCCTCCACTTT